Shown below are 2 T cell receptor beta chains from a single sample sequenced in a study of spatial heterogeneity in lung cancer (dated by TCRdb to between 2018 and 2021). The library was obtained by 5' RACE. The instrument was a NextSeq 500. The public sequencing data were trimmed at Q25 with fastp and processed into clonotypes with MiXCR by TCRdb, which kept only in-frame beta chains. Rows with a matching CDR3 protein are joined into one entry that keeps the most common DNA and genes. The sample records 10,000 to 15,000 distinct CDR3 sequences, 3% to 4% of which are singletons. Roughly 45% of the sample is taken by the ten largest. This sample's time point label indicates: sample taken at primary tumor resection. For TCR sequencing, whole RNA was extracted from tumor and nontumor lung tissue, or from cryopreserved PBMC samples, and no cell sorting was done. The source material was PBMCs, sampled at surgery. The source is a male donor with early-stage non-small cell lung cancer.

This clonotype came up many times. The library was designed around alpha chains, so this beta chain is a stray read whose abundance carries little weight. J is TRBJ2-3 and V is TRBV29-1; D uncertain. V was clipped by 0 bases and J by 4 bases, with 14 bases between them. CDR1 and CDR2 from the germline V gene are SQVTM and ANQGSEA. This CDR3 spans 15 amino acids. CDR3 loop: CSVEDRKGGPDTQYF. In DNA form, the CDR3 reads TGCAGCGTTGAAGATCGGAAGGGTGGCCCAGATACGCAGTATTTT.

This clonotype occurred many times. A read error may account for a junction end that differs from germline. This beta chain appears as a stray read in a library generated for alpha chains; its size is not informative. The chain links TRBV7-7 to TRBJ2-5, with no clear D. This CDR3 is 13 amino acids long. The germline gives CDR1 SSHAT, CDR2 FNYEAQ (reference sequence). The CDR3 is CASSLGSQETQYF. The CDR3 DNA reads as TGTGCTAGCAGCTTAGGTTCACAAGAGACCCAGTACTTC.